Listed here are 15 T cell receptor beta chains from one sample, sequenced in a study of blood T cell repertoires in COVID-19. Profiled with immunoSEQ multiplex PCR; TCRdb holds only in-frame clones, not every one. The data contain roughly 180,000 clones, less than 85% of them seen just once; the ten biggest clones take up over 15%. Specimen: PBMCs or T cells enriched from blood (not recorded which). These receptors were collected from a man in his 60s who had recovered from COVID-19.

This rearrangement joins TRBV5-6 to TRBJ2-5, with 11 bases that match TRBD1. Germline V lookup: CDR1 SGHDT, CDR2 YYEEEE. This CDR3 comprises 15 residues. V lost 3 bases to trimming and J lost 5 bases; unmatched junction nucleotides: 6. CDR3 residues: CASSSLDRGRETQYF. As DNA, the CDR3 is TGTGCCAGCAGCTCGTTGGACAGGGGGCGTGAGACCCAGTACTTC.

This chain connects TRBV5-1 to TRBJ2-2; tentative D call: TRBD1 (5 bases). This CDR3 region has 14 residues. CDR1 SGHRS and CDR2 YFSETQ come from the germline V gene. V lost 2 bases to trimming and J lost 8 bases, with 13 bases between them. CDR3 sequence: CASSLMGPAGELFF. The CDR3 nucleotides read TGCGCCAGCAGCTTAATGGGGCCCGCGGGGGAGCTGTTTTTT.

V and J are TRBV10-2 and TRBJ2-2, with D perhaps TRBD2 (6 bases). Germline V gene sequence: CDR1 WSHSY, CDR2 SAAADI. The ends were cut back, 8 bases at V and 2 bases at J, with 12 bases in the middle. The CDR3 extends over 14 amino acids. For the CDR3, the DNA is TGCGCCAGCCGAGACGGGAGCAACACCGGGGAGCTGTTTTTT. Translating gives CASRDGSNTGELFF.

The chain combines TRBV11-2 with TRBJ2-1, with TRBD1 matching over 8 bases. In germline, CDR1 is SGHAT, CDR2 FQNNGV. The CDR3 length is 14 residues. V trimming: 6 bases; J trimming: 8 bases; junction bases outside the gene matches: 9. The CDR3 region is CASSRTGGGDEQFF. CDR3 DNA: TGTGCCAGCAGTCGCACAGGGGGTGGAGATGAGCAGTTCTTC. The full variable domain, its missing parts supplied by reference TRBV11-2 and TRBJ2-1, is EAGVAQSPRYKIIEKRQSVAFWCNPISGHATLYWYQQILGQGPKLLIQFQNNGVVDDSQLPKDRFSAERLKGVDSTLKIQPAKLEDSAVYLCASSRTGGGDEQFFGPGTRLTVL.

The CDR3 nucleotides are TGTGCCAGCTCACCAATTTCGACAGGAAGGTTGAACACTGAAGCTTTCTTT. It specifies CASSPISTGRLNTEAFF. The chain links TRBV18 to TRBJ1-1; maybe TRBD1 (6 bases). Trimming took off 2 bases at V and 0 bases at J, with 16 bases between the two ends. In germline, CDR1 is KGHSH, CDR2 LQKENI. The CDR3 spans 17 residues.

This clone was seen a single time. CDR3: CASSFQGSGTEAFF. The DNA of the CDR3 is TGTGCCAGCAGTTTTCAGGGGAGTGGGACTGAAGCTTTCTTT. The chain links TRBV2 to TRBJ1-1, with D perhaps matching TRBD1 (6 bases). Germline V gene data show CDR1 as SNHLY and CDR2 as FYNNEI. The V end was cut by 5 bases, the J end by 5 bases, with 15 bases between. The CDR3 has 14 residues.

V is TRBV5-1 and J is TRBJ2-5; the D gene is possibly TRBD2 (6 bases). Germline CDR1 reads SGHRS; CDR2 reads YFSETQ. Trimming left V 4 bases short and J 5 bases short, with 15 bases between. The CDR3 length is 14 residues. As DNA, the CDR3 is TGCGCCAGCAGCCCGGAGGGAGTGTCGGAGACCCAGTACTTC. Translation gives CASSPEGVSETQYF.

This clone was seen a handful of times. The chain recombines TRBV15 with TRBJ2-1; TRBD2 matches 13 bases. Losses at the gene ends were 2 bases for V and 10 bases for J; bases not matched to a gene: 8. Germline CDR1 and CDR2: LNHNV and YYDKDF (reference sequence). The CDR3 consists of 16 residues. This CDR3 reads CATSRPGTSGKKEQFF. CDR3 coding DNA: TGTGCCACCAGCAGACCTGGGACTAGCGGGAAAAAAGAGCAGTTCTTC. Together with reference TRBV15 and TRBJ2-1, the CDR3 gives the full variable domain: DAMVIQNPRYQVTQFGKPVTLSCSQTLNHNVMYWYQQKSSQAPKLLFHYYDKDFNNEADTPDNFQSRRPNTSFCFLDIRSPGLGDTAMYLCATSRPGTSGKKEQFFGPGTRLTVL.

This rearrangement joins TRBV11-2 to TRBJ2-7; D gene ambiguous. The CDR3 contains 14 residues. V shed 0 bases and J shed 3 bases, with 9 bases lying between them. Germline V CDR1 and CDR2: SGHAT, FQNNGV. The CDR3 DNA reads as TGTGCCAGCAGCTTAGAGGGCAGATACTACGAGCAGTACTTC. It codes for CASSLEGRYYEQYF.

The chain employs TRBV5-1 and TRBJ2-3, with 8 nucleotides matching TRBD1. V shed 0 bases and J 5 bases; nucleotides not matched to a gene: 8. Germline CDR1 SGHRS, CDR2 YFSETQ. The CDR3 contains 16 residues. CDR3 region: CASSLGLDRAGDTQYF. The CDR3 DNA reads TGCGCCAGCAGCTTGGGGTTGGACAGGGCGGGAGATACGCAGTATTTT.

V gene TRBV4-1 combines with J gene TRBJ1-6; D gene ambiguous. The CDR3 is made up of 14 amino acids. The germline gives CDR1 MGHRA, CDR2 YSYEKL. V lost 1 base and J lost 5, with 6 bases in between. CDR3 loop: CASSQVADNSPLHF. The CDR3 nucleotides read TGCGCCAGCAGCCAAGTTGCAGATAATTCACCCCTCCACTTT.

The V call is TRBV11-3, the J call TRBJ2-4; 11 bases are shared with TRBD1. The CDR3 is 18 amino acids. Germline V gene lookup returns CDR1 SGHNT and CDR2 YENEEA. The J segment lost 1 base and the V segment lost 2 bases, leaving 7 bases of the junction unmatched. The CDR3, as DNA: TGTGCCAGCAGCTTACGGACAGGGGGCGTCGGGGCCAAAAACATTCAGTACTTC. It specifies CASSLRTGGVGAKNIQYF.

The genes are TRBV2 and TRBJ1-5; 10 nucleotides match TRBD1. The germline V gene has CDR1 SNHLY and CDR2 FYNNEI. There are 17 residues in the CDR3. Germline trimming cut 1 base from V and 2 bases from J; bases unmatched to any gene: 5. In DNA, the CDR3 is TGTGCCAGCAGTGAAGGAGCGGGGACAGGGGGCAATCAGCCCCAGCATTTT. Translated: CASSEGAGTGGNQPQHF.

The rearrangement joins TRBV28 to TRBJ1-6, with 8 bases fitting TRBD1. Per the germline V gene, CDR1 is MDHEN and CDR2 is SYDVKM. Germline trimming cut 6 bases from V and 7 bases from J; bases unmatched to any gene: 2. The CDR3 totals 13 residues. CDR3 nucleotides: TGTGCCAGCAGGGACAGGGCAAATTCACCCCTCCACTTT. It translates to CASRDRANSPLHF.

The rearrangement links TRBV4-2 to TRBJ2-7; 9 bases are a match to TRBD2. Germline CDR1 is LGHNA and CDR2 is YNFKEQ. The CDR3 loop spans 15 amino acids. V shed 2 bases, J shed 4 bases, and the junction held 6 bases outside the gene matches. CDR3 region: CASSQKTAGGYEQYF. CDR3 bases: TGTGCCAGCAGCCAAAAAACGGCGGGAGGGTACGAGCAGTACTTC.